The present T cell receptor (beta chain) was sequenced within a study of untreated major depressive disorder. Study conclusions and caveats: Compared with controls, depressed patients showed more TRBV05-01 (Vbeta 5.1) usage in CD4+ T cells. TRBV25-01 and TRBV02-01 followed the flow pattern without significance.

TCRdb's copy holds only in-frame clones and misses some; the assay was immunoSEQ multiplex PCR. The profile shows about 27,000 clones, about 90% of them singletons. Major depressive disorder by DSM-IV, Hamilton depression score of at least 18. Enrichment usually gave about 95% pure CD4+ T cells. Details on this clone: The antigen remains unidentified.

Germline-derived CDR1 and CDR2 are LNHDA and SQIVND (reference sequence). CDR3 size: 15 residues. Trimming took 7 bases from V and 0 from J, leaving 10 bases between them. The origin of this receptor is a woman younger than 45 with major depressive disorder. The source material was CD4+ T cells from PBMCs. The chain carries TRBV19 and TRBJ2-6; D uncertain. CDR3 in DNA: TGTGCCAGTACTACTGCCGGCTCTGGGGCCAACGTCCTGACTTTC. Translating gives CASTTAGSGANVLTF.